These 27 T cell receptor beta chains were sequenced from one sample in a study of Graves' ophthalmopathy and Graves' hyperthyroidism. Transcripts of RNA were the source for amplifying TCR beta CDR3 regions. An initial RT-PCR round employing HTBI primers preceded a second-round multiplex PCR. TCRdb itself ran the multiplex PCR reads through MiXCR, one entry per CDR3 protein. The table includes 400,000 to 500,000 distinct CDR3 sequences, around 21% detected once. Sequencing used peripheral blood. The receptors were gathered from a young woman with stable Graves' hyperthyroidism.

This clonotype showed up many times. The chain couples TRBV10-3 to TRBJ2-7; perhaps TRBD1 as D (5 bases). CDR3 length: 14 amino acids. Germline CDR1 is ENHRY and CDR2 is SYGVKD. The V end was cut by 7 bases, the J end by 6 bases, with 19 bases between. CDR3 residues: CAITTDRVRSEQYF. The CDR3 bases are TGTGCCATCACTACCGACAGAGTCAGGTCCGAGCAGTACTTC.

The table lists this clonotype with many counts. The chain joins TRBV20-1 to TRBJ1-1; no clear D gene. In germline, CDR1 is DFQATT, CDR2 SNEGSKA (reference sequence). Trimming removed 0 bases at V and 4 bases at J, with 15 bases between. The CDR3 is 15 residues long. CDR3 bases: TGCAGTGCTAGAGAAACGGCGTGGGATTCCACTGAAGCTTTCTTT. Protein sequence: CSARETAWDSTEAFF.

This clonotype showed up many times. The rearrangement joins TRBV7-3 to TRBJ2-5; D gene uncertain. Germline V gene sequence: CDR1 SGHTA, CDR2 FQGTGA. The CDR3 covers 13 residues. Trimming shortened V by 3 bases and J by 2 bases, and 7 bases separated the two germline ends. CDR3 bases: TGTGCCAGCAGCTTCCAGAATCAAGAGACCCAGTACTTC. It codes for CASSFQNQETQYF.

This clonotype has at least ten counts. The genes are TRBV27 and TRBJ2-7; 9 nucleotides match TRBD2. The CDR3 length is 14 residues. The germline CDR1 and CDR2 sequences are MNHEY and SMNVEV (reference sequence). Trimming removed 2 bases from V and 5 bases from J; junction bases left unmatched: 4. CDR3 nucleotides: TGTGCCAGCAGTTTAGCGGGAGGGCCCAACGAGCAGTACTTC. Translating gives CASSLAGGPNEQYF.

The chain combines TRBV2 with TRBJ2-7, with a weak D call TRBD2 (5 bases). V shed 7 bases and J shed 7 bases, with 14 bases lying between them. Germline loops: CDR1 SNHLY, CDR2 FYNNEI. CDR3 size: 12 residues. In DNA, the CDR3 is TGTGCCAGCAACGGCGGTTGGGAGGAGCAGTACTTC. The encoded protein is CASNGGWEEQYF.

The rearrangement uses TRBV20-1 and TRBJ2-7; 7 bases align to TRBD1. Looked up from germline, CDR1 is DFQATT and CDR2 is SNEGSKA (reference sequence). Losses at the gene ends were 6 bases for V and 3 bases for J; bases not matched to a gene: 8. CDR3 length: 13 residues. The CDR3 nucleotides read TGCAGTGCGCAATCCGGGACAGACTACGAGCAGTACTTC. Its protein is CSAQSGTDYEQYF.

This clonotype has ten or more counts. This rearrangement joins TRBV20-1 to TRBJ1-1; 8 nucleotides match TRBD1. Per the germline V gene, CDR1 is DFQATT and CDR2 is SNEGSKA (reference sequence). V gave up 6 bases and J gave up 6 bases; unmatched junction bases: 15. The length of the CDR3 is 15 residues. The CDR3 here is CSARRTGRGGAEAFF. DNA of the CDR3: TGCAGTGCCCGAAGGACAGGGCGGGGGGGGGCTGAAGCTTTCTTT.

Ten or more counts support this clonotype. The chain combines TRBV6-5 with TRBJ1-5; TRBD1 might be the D (6 bases). This CDR3 has 13 amino acids. V lost 1 base to trimming and J lost 10 bases, with 11 bases between them. Germline V lookup: CDR1 MNHEY, CDR2 SVGAGI. The DNA for the CDR3 is TGTGCCAGCAGTTACTTTACGACAGGCCCCCAGCATTTT. This gives the protein CASSYFTTGPQHF.

V gene TRBV25-1 combines with J gene TRBJ1-6, with 8 bases fitting TRBD1. V gave up 3 bases and J gave up 10 bases; unmatched junction bases: 11. The germline gives CDR1 MGHDK, CDR2 SYGVNS. The CDR3 sequence is 16 residues long. The CDR3 DNA reads as TGTGCCAGCAGTGAGACCGGAGGACAGGGCGGATCACCCCTCCACTTT. It is translated as CASSETGGQGGSPLHF.

This clonotype has a handful of counts. The V gene is TRBV12-3 or TRBV12-4, the J gene TRBJ1-2; 7 nucleotides match TRBD1. The CDR3 is made up of 13 amino acids. V shed 3 bases, J shed 6 bases, and the junction held 4 bases outside the gene matches. This chain's CDR3 is CASSFEGADGYTF. In nucleotides, the CDR3 is TGTGCCAGCAGTTTTGAGGGGGCAGATGGCTACACCTTC.

With respect to this clonotype: A read error is possible here, since a much larger clone lies one base away. Since the CDR3 does not end with the conserved phenylalanine or tryptophan, this likely comes from a read error. The genes are TRBV7-2 and TRBJ2-7; D not resolved. CDR3 size: 14 residues. The V and J ends lost 4 bases and 2 bases respectively, with 12 bases between them. Looked up from germline, CDR1 is SGHTA and CDR2 is FQGNSA. The CDR3 spells CASSSRQVAYEQYY. The CDR3 DNA is TGTGCCAGCAGCTCCCGACAAGTTGCCTACGAGCAGTACTAC.

The table lists this clonotype with a few counts. The CDR3 DNA follows: TGTGCCAGCAGCCCACTTTCAGTGAGGGGTTGGTTTTTCGGCACTGAAGCTTTCTTT. This codes for CASSPLSVRGWFFGTEAFF. The V call is TRBV11-1, the J call TRBJ1-1; possible D gene TRBD1, 5 bases. Trimming took off 5 bases at V and 4 bases at J, with 29 bases between the two ends. Germline assignment: CDR1 SGHAT and CDR2 FQDESV (reference sequence). The CDR3 has 19 amino acids.

The chain combines TRBV18 with TRBJ1-1, with a possible D match to TRBD1 (5 bases). With 3 bases removed from V and 1 base from J, the gap between germline ends came to 12 bases. CDR1 is KGHSH, CDR2 LQKENI, per germline. The CDR3 length is 15 residues. This CDR3 is CASSPYSGGNTEAFF. The CDR3 DNA reads TGTGCCAGCTCACCGTACTCGGGGGGGAACACTGAAGCTTTCTTT.

This clonotype was observed at least ten times. DNA for the CDR3: TGTGCCAGCAGCTCCGCTCCCTATGGCTACACCTTC. Translating gives CASSSAPYGYTF. The chain recombines TRBV13 with TRBJ1-2; D is ambiguous. The CDR3 runs 12 residues. The germline gives CDR1 PRHDT, CDR2 FYEKMQ (reference sequence). The V end was cut by 4 bases, the J end by 4 bases, with 7 bases between.

This clonotype showed up many times. The chain uses TRBV29-1 and TRBJ2-7; 10 bases match TRBD2. Unmatched junction bases numbered 4, after V lost 3 bases and J lost 5 bases. The CDR3 has 13 residues. Germline V gene data show CDR1 as SQVTM and CDR2 as ANQGSEA. This chain's CDR3 is CSVDPSGGDEQYF. Written as DNA, the CDR3 is TGCAGCGTTGACCCCAGCGGGGGGGACGAGCAGTACTTC.

This clonotype was seen a few times. The chain has TRBV27 and TRBJ2-7; weak D call: TRBD1 (6 bases). Germline V gene data show CDR1 as MNHEY and CDR2 as SMNVEV (reference sequence). V lost 2 bases to trimming and J lost 0 bases, with 11 bases between them. This CDR3 has 15 amino acids. The CDR3 DNA follows: TGTGCCAGCAGTTTAGTTCAGGGGAGCTCCTACGAGCAGTACTTC. Amino acids: CASSLVQGSSYEQYF.

This clonotype was seen many times. The chain combines TRBV10-3 with TRBJ1-1; D gene ambiguous. Germline CDR1 reads ENHRY; CDR2 reads SYGVKD. CDR3 length: 12 residues. V lost 2 bases to trimming and J lost 10 bases, with 11 bases between them. CDR3 bases: TGTGCCATCAGTGAGGGCAGTAGGTTAGCTTTCTTT. This gives the protein CAISEGSRLAFF.

This clonotype was counted ten times or more. The chain couples TRBV10-2 to TRBJ2-5; D remains ambiguous. Germline CDR1 and CDR2: WSHSY and SAAADI. The CDR3 is 13 amino acids. V was trimmed by 1 base and J by 5 bases, leaving 8 bases between them. In DNA form, the CDR3 reads TGCGCCAGCAGTGAGTTCCCCTCCGAGACCCAGTACTTC. It yields the protein CASSEFPSETQYF.

In this sample, this clonotype turned up many times. This chain uses TRBV28 with TRBJ1-2; D remains unclear. This CDR3 has 14 residues. The germline CDR1 and CDR2 sequences are MDHEN and SYDVKM. Between the trimmed V and J ends, which lost 2 bases and 2 bases, there was a span of 9 bases. The CDR3 is CASSLGRLNYGYTF. In nucleotides, the CDR3 is TGTGCCAGCAGTTTAGGACGGTTGAACTATGGCTACACCTTC.

There are a few counts of this clonotype. For the CDR3, the DNA is TGTGCCAGCAGGTCGGACGGTCCAGAGCAGTACTTC. Amino acid sequence: CASRSDGPEQYF. This chain links TRBV3-1 with TRBJ2-7; D is uncertain. V was clipped by 6 bases and J by 7 bases, with 13 bases between them. Germline CDR1 and CDR2: LGHDT and YNNKEL (reference sequence). This CDR3 has 12 residues.

This clonotype was recorded a few times. The chain uses TRBV4-1 and TRBJ1-2, with D perhaps TRBD1 (5 bases). V lost 2 bases and J 2 bases, leaving 18 bases between the germline ends. This CDR3 contains 17 residues. Germline CDR1 is MGHRA and CDR2 is YSYEKL. The CDR3 loop is CASSQPQGPGPNYGYTF. The CDR3 DNA reads as TGCGCCAGCAGCCAACCCCAGGGTCCGGGTCCAAACTATGGCTACACCTTC.

This clonotype has ten or more counts. The chain recombines TRBV20-1 with TRBJ2-7; D uncertain. CDR1 is DFQATT, CDR2 SNEGSKA, per germline (reference sequence). There are 10 residues in the CDR3. V was cut by 5 bases and J by 3 bases, with 5 bases left in between. This chain's CDR3 is CSASYYEQYF. The DNA of the CDR3 is TGCAGTGCTTCTTACTACGAGCAGTACTTC.

This clonotype was recorded at least ten times. The chain is built from TRBV12-3 or TRBV12-4 and TRBJ1-1, with 7 bases fitting TRBD1. CDR3 length equals 14 residues. V gave up 5 bases and J gave up 3 bases; unmatched junction bases: 6. The CDR3 is CASSIQGRHTEAFF. The CDR3 DNA reads as TGTGCCAGCAGTATACAGGGGAGGCACACTGAAGCTTTCTTT.

This clonotype was seen repeatedly, ten times or more. V gene TRBV15 combines with J gene TRBJ2-5; no definite D call. The length of the CDR3 is 15 residues. Trimming cost V 0 bases and J 2 bases, with 10 bases left between them. Germline values: CDR1 LNHNV, CDR2 YYDKDF (reference sequence). The DNA for the CDR3 is TGTGCCACCAGCAGAGATATAGGGCGTCAAGAGACCCAGTACTTC. Encoded protein: CATSRDIGRQETQYF.

The chain recombines TRBV28 with TRBJ1-1, with D hard to call. The V end lost 1 base, the J end lost 5 bases, and 8 bases lay between the germline ends. The CDR3 totals 13 residues. Germline V gene lookup returns CDR1 MDHEN and CDR2 SYDVKM. The CDR3 bases are TGTGCCAGCAGTTTATTGGGTTCGACTGAAGCTTTCTTT. The encoded protein is CASSLLGSTEAFF.

The gene calls are TRBV6-1 and TRBJ1-5; no firm D call. The CDR3 length is 14 residues. Germline V gene lookup returns CDR1 MNHNS and CDR2 SASEGT. The ends were cut back, 0 bases at V and 7 bases at J, with 10 bases in the middle. As DNA, the CDR3 is TGTGCCAGCAGTGAAGCCCCCATTACACAGCCCCAGCATTTT. As protein: CASSEAPITQPQHF.

This clonotype was recorded at least ten times. This chain uses TRBV11-2 with TRBJ2-7, with TRBD1 identical over 7 bases. Germline assignment: CDR1 SGHAT and CDR2 FQNNGV. The CDR3 is 14 amino acids. V was pared by 4 bases and J by 5 bases, with 8 bases of the junction left unmatched. The CDR3 protein is CASSSRGQGDEQYF. In nucleotides, the CDR3 is TGTGCCAGCAGCTCCCGAGGTCAGGGGGACGAGCAGTACTTC.